The next 32 T cell receptor beta chains were all read from a single sample in a study of human thymus T cells (dated by TCRdb to 2018 to 2020). The method was the immunoSEQ multiplex PCR assay. Drawn from immuneACCESS, this table holds only the in-frame rearrangements with V and J called that TCRdb kept. Clones are partly lost; checked studies trace under half to an unresolved V gene and leave the rest unexplained. The sample table holds 86,000 or so clones, of which around 96% were seen once. The top ten clonotypes cover 0.025% to 0.04% of the sample. The thymus tissue came from surgical resects taken out during corrective cardiac surgery. Sequencing input: thymus tissue. These receptors were taken from a boy in the first two years of life with a congenital heart defect but otherwise immunologically healthy.

The V and J genes are TRBV4-3 and TRBJ2-1; D is tentatively TRBD1 or TRBD2 (5 bases each). Per germline, CDR1 LGHNA and CDR2 YSLEER. V was shortened by 2 bases and J by 0 bases, with 20 bases between the two germline ends. This CDR3 has 19 residues. CDR3 nucleotide sequence: TGCGCCAGCAGCCAATACATTCCGGGACGGAAAGACTCCTACAATGAGCAGTTCTTC. It translates to CASSQYIPGRKDSYNEQFF.

The chain combines TRBV29-1 with TRBJ2-1, with a possible D match to TRBD1 (5 bases). The CDR3 extends over 12 amino acids. Trimming stripped 1 base from V and 10 bases from J, with 11 bases between. Germline V gene data show CDR1 as SQVTM and CDR2 as ANQGSEA. Here the CDR3 reads CSVEGGRWEQFF. CDR3 nucleotide sequence: TGCAGCGTTGAAGGGGGCCGATGGGAGCAGTTCTTC.

V is TRBV6-1 and J is TRBJ2-4; TRBD1 is a possible D gene (6 bases). CDR3 length: 15 amino acids. The ends were cut back, 2 bases at V and 3 bases at J, with 11 bases in the middle. Germline V gene sequence: CDR1 MNHNS, CDR2 SASEGT. The CDR3 is CASSELGHDKNIQYF. CDR3 nucleotides: TGTGCCAGCAGTGAACTGGGACACGACAAAAACATTCAGTACTTC.

The rearrangement links TRBV7-3 to TRBJ1-2; no definite D call. Germline loops: CDR1 SGHTA, CDR2 FQGTGA. The CDR3 is made up of 14 amino acids. V was trimmed by 5 bases and J by 6 bases, leaving 16 bases between them. The DNA for the CDR3 is TGTGCCAGCAGCCTCCTAGGGTTGAGGGATGGCTACACCTTC. Its protein product is CASSLLGLRDGYTF. Supplemented by reference TRBV7-3 and TRBJ1-2, the full variable domain reads GAGVSQTPSNKVTEKGKYVELRCDPISGHTALYWYRQSLGQGPEFLIYFQGTGAADDSGLPNDRFFAVRPEGSVSTLKIQRTERGDSAVYLCASSLLGLRDGYTFGSGTRLTVV.

The chain employs TRBV15 and TRBJ2-2; no firm D call. V was pared by 5 bases and J by 3 bases, with 4 bases between. Per the germline V gene, CDR1 is LNHNV and CDR2 is YYDKDF (reference sequence). The CDR3 length is 12 residues. CDR3 nucleotides: TGTGCCACCAGCCTCTACACCGGGGAGCTGTTTTTT. Translated: CATSLYTGELFF.

The chain links TRBV19 to TRBJ1-2; TRBD1 is a possible D gene (6 bases). The germline gives CDR1 LNHDA, CDR2 SQIVND (reference sequence). The CDR3 is made up of 15 amino acids. The V end was cut by 3 bases, the J end by 4 bases, with 15 bases between. The CDR3 spells CASSIHFRGAYGYTF. CDR3 in DNA: TGTGCCAGTAGTATTCATTTCCGGGGGGCCTATGGCTACACCTTC.

The gene calls are TRBV9 and TRBJ2-2, with TRBD2 matching over 9 bases. This CDR3 region has 17 residues. Trimming took 1 base from V and 1 from J; bases not matched to a gene: 5. Germline V gene lookup returns CDR1 SGDLS and CDR2 YYNGEE. The CDR3 nucleotides are TGTGCCAGCAGCGTATGTAAAGCGGGGGGGAACACCGGGGAGCTGTTTTTT. Encoded protein: CASSVCKAGGNTGELFF.

V gene TRBV7-6 combines with J gene TRBJ2-3; D gene uncertain. The CDR3 contains 16 residues. The V gene lost 2 bases and the J gene lost 0 bases, with 12 bases spanning the gap. CDR1 is SGHVS and CDR2 is FNYEAQ in the germline V gene. The CDR3 coding sequence is TGTGCCAGCAGCTTACCGAGCGTGACTAGCACAGATACGCAGTATTTT. It encodes CASSLPSVTSTDTQYF.

The gene calls are TRBV7-2 and TRBJ2-7, with 7 nucleotides matching TRBD1. The CDR3 totals 14 residues. The germline V gene has CDR1 SGHTA and CDR2 FQGNSA. The junction had 5 bases not matched to a gene; V was cut back by 4 bases and J by 2 bases. CDR3 region: CASSYRQGTYEQYF. DNA of the CDR3: TGTGCCAGCAGCTATCGACAGGGAACCTACGAGCAGTACTTC.

This chain links TRBV2 with TRBJ2-2; 10 bases match TRBD1. This CDR3 spans 19 amino acids. V was clipped by 4 bases and J by 3 bases; unmatched bases: 14. The V gene's germline CDR1 is SNHLY and CDR2 FYNNEI. The DNA for the CDR3 is TGTGCCAGCAGTGCCCTCACGTCGACAGGGGGCATGGACACCGGGGAGCTGTTTTTT. Protein product: CASSALTSTGGMDTGELFF.

The chain combines TRBV5-4 with TRBJ2-5, with TRBD2 matching 8 bases. Unmatched junction bases numbered 6, after V lost 1 base and J lost 10 bases. CDR1 SGHNT and CDR2 YYREEE come from the germline V gene (reference sequence). This CDR3 is built from 13 residues. This CDR3 is CASSLCAGRVQYF. CDR3 coding DNA: TGTGCCAGCAGCTTGTGCGCCGGGAGGGTCCAGTACTTC.

This clone was counted between two and nine times. V and J are TRBV6-5 and TRBJ1-3; no firm D call. Per germline, CDR1 MNHEY and CDR2 SVGAGI. V lost 6 bases and J lost 0, with 12 bases in between. This CDR3 is 15 amino acids long. As DNA, the CDR3 is TGTGCCAGCAGCCACGATGGAGGCTCTGGAAACACCATATATTTT. It specifies CASSHDGGSGNTIYF.

The chain has TRBV5-1 and TRBJ1-2; no clear D. Trimming removed 0 bases at V and 4 bases at J, with 10 bases between. This CDR3 comprises 14 residues. The germline gives CDR1 SGHRS, CDR2 YFSETQ. DNA for the CDR3: TGCGCCAGCAGCTTGGTTTCCCCCTTCTATGGCTACACCTTC. It yields the protein CASSLVSPFYGYTF. The full variable domain, with the rest looked up from reference TRBV5-1 and TRBJ1-2, is KAGVTQTPRYLIKTRGQQVTLSCSPISGHRSVSWYQQTPGQGLQFLFEYFSETQRNKGNFPGRFSGRQFSNSRSEMNVSTLELGDSALYLCASSLVSPFYGYTFGSGTRLTVV.

CDR3 coding DNA: TGTGCCAGCTGGGAATGGGAGACCCAGTACTTC. Residues: CASWEWETQYF. V gene TRBV2 combines with J gene TRBJ2-5; D is uncertain. Trimming removed 8 bases from V and 5 bases from J, with 9 bases in between. The CDR3 spans 11 residues. Germline values: CDR1 SNHLY, CDR2 FYNNEI.

This chain joins TRBV6-4 and TRBJ2-3, with 10 bases matching TRBD2. The CDR3 spans 15 residues. The junction had 5 bases not matched to a gene; V was cut back by 4 bases and J by 4 bases. Germline CDR1 reads MRHNA; CDR2 reads SNTAGT. This chain's CDR3 is CASSATSGLADTQYF. The DNA of the CDR3 is TGTGCCAGCAGTGCGACTAGCGGGCTTGCAGATACGCAGTATTTT.

The chain couples TRBV28 to TRBJ2-4; TRBD1 matches at 8 bases. V lost 3 bases to trimming and J lost 1 base; unmatched junction nucleotides: 20. In germline, CDR1 is MDHEN, CDR2 SYDVKM. This CDR3 comprises 21 residues. CDR3 coding DNA: TGTGCCAGCAGTTTCTGGAGTGAGCCGACAGGGGAGGACAAGGCCAAAAACATTCAGTACTTC. This gives the protein CASSFWSEPTGEDKAKNIQYF. Filled out from reference TRBV28 and TRBJ2-4, the complete variable domain reads DVKVTQSSRYLVKRTGEKVFLECVQDMDHENMFWYRQDPGLGLRLIYFSYDVKMKEKGDIPEGYSVSREKKERFSLILESASTNQTSMYLCASSFWSEPTGEDKAKNIQYFGAGTRLSVL.

The genes are TRBV7-2 and TRBJ2-3, with D possibly being TRBD1 or TRBD2 (5 bases each). Germline loops: CDR1 SGHTA, CDR2 FQGNSA. The V gene lost 1 base and the J gene lost 6 bases, with 17 bases spanning the gap. The CDR3 length is 16 residues. CDR3 DNA: TGTGCCAGCAGCTTAGGTCGGGGAACAGGTCTGGATACGCAGTATTTT. Protein product: CASSLGRGTGLDTQYF. Using reference TRBV7-2 and TRBJ2-3 for the parts outside the CDR3, the full variable domain is GAGVSQSPSNKVTEKGKDVELRCDPISGHTALYWYRQSLGQGLEFLIYFQGNSAPDKSGLPSDRFSAERTGGSVSTLTIQRTQQEDSAVYLCASSLGRGTGLDTQYFGPGTRLTVL.

The rearrangement uses TRBV28 and TRBJ2-6; D might be TRBD1 (5 bases). Trimming took 4 bases from V and 2 from J, leaving 18 bases between them. This CDR3 comprises 18 residues. Germline CDR1 reads MDHEN; CDR2 reads SYDVKM. The CDR3 region is CASSYGRETSAGANVLTF. CDR3 DNA: TGTGCCAGCAGTTATGGCAGGGAAACCTCTGCTGGGGCCAACGTCCTGACTTTC.

V is TRBV7-9 and J is TRBJ1-3, with 7 bases that match TRBD1. The CDR3 consists of 17 residues. CDR1 and CDR2 (germline): SEHNR, FQNEAQ (reference sequence). Germline trimming cut 4 bases from V and 4 bases from J; bases unmatched to any gene: 13. The CDR3 protein is CASSSTTGEREGNTIYF. CDR3 sequence (DNA): TGTGCCAGCAGCTCCACAACAGGGGAAAGGGAGGGAAACACCATATATTTT.

The rearrangement links TRBV12-5 to TRBJ2-1; 12 nucleotides line up with TRBD1. The V gene end was trimmed by 6 bases and the J gene end by 5 bases; junction bases not matched to a gene: 17. The CDR3 runs to 19 residues. Germline CDR1 is LGHNT and CDR2 is FRNRAP. CDR3 sequence: CASGYNSGTGGIPHNEQFF. In DNA form, the CDR3 reads TGTGCTAGTGGCTATAATTCCGGGACAGGGGGCATCCCACACAATGAGCAGTTCTTC.

This chain joins TRBV18 and TRBJ2-7, with D perhaps given as TRBD1 or TRBD2 (5 bases each). The V end was cut by 3 bases, the J end by 5 bases, with 17 bases between. CDR1 and CDR2 (germline): KGHSH, LQKENI. The CDR3 has 15 residues. The CDR3 is CASSPVNSGRDEQYF. CDR3 nucleotide sequence: TGTGCCAGCTCACCCGTCAATTCGGGGCGCGACGAGCAGTACTTC.

This chain uses TRBV12-2 with TRBJ1-6. TRBV12-2 is classified as a pseudogene. The CDR3 is 18 residues long. CDR3 in DNA: TGTGCAAGTCGCTTAGCGGTCCAGGGCGGACTCTCTCTCTCACCCCTCCACTTT. Protein: CASRLAVQGGLSLSPLHF.

The chain carries TRBV5-1 and TRBJ2-7; 13 nucleotides match TRBD2. CDR3 length: 17 residues. Trimming took 3 bases from V and 5 from J; bases not matched to a gene: 11. Germline V gives CDR1 SGHRS, CDR2 YFSETQ. The CDR3 region has the DNA TGCGCCAGCAGCTCCCCACGGACTAGCGGGAGTAACGACGAGCAGTACTTC. It encodes CASSSPRTSGSNDEQYF. The complete variable domain, with remaining parts taken from reference TRBV5-1 and TRBJ2-7, reads KAGVTQTPRYLIKTRGQQVTLSCSPISGHRSVSWYQQTPGQGLQFLFEYFSETQRNKGNFPGRFSGRQFSNSRSEMNVSTLELGDSALYLCASSSPRTSGSNDEQYFGPGTRLTVT.

The CDR3 reads CASRGEGEGDTQYF. The CDR3 DNA follows: TGTGCCAGCAGGGGTGAGGGGGAAGGAGATACGCAGTATTTT. This chain uses TRBV28 with TRBJ2-3, with a possible D match to TRBD1 (6 bases). This CDR3 has 14 residues. Germline V gene data show CDR1 as MDHEN and CDR2 as SYDVKM. V was pared by 6 bases and J by 5 bases, with 15 bases between.

The J gene is TRBJ2-1, the V gene TRBV11-3, with 7 bases aligning to TRBD1. V was clipped by 1 base and J by 2 bases; unmatched bases: 2. The CDR3 is 15 amino acids. Germline assignment: CDR1 SGHNT and CDR2 YENEEA. The CDR3 loop reads CASSLVTGAYNEQFF. In DNA, the CDR3 is TGTGCCAGCAGCTTAGTAACAGGGGCCTACAATGAGCAGTTCTTC.

The chain employs TRBV4-1 and TRBJ1-1; D possibly corresponds to TRBD1 (6 bases). The CDR3 consists of 18 residues. V lost 6 bases and J lost 1, with 24 bases in between. Looked up from germline, CDR1 is MGHRA and CDR2 is YSYEKL. Here the CDR3 reads CASSKAAGGGYRNTEAFF. The CDR3 DNA sequence: TGCGCCAGCAGTAAAGCGGCCGGGGGCGGGTATAGGAACACTGAAGCTTTCTTT.

This chain links TRBV6-1 with TRBJ1-2, with D tentatively TRBD1 (5 bases). The CDR3 is made up of 15 amino acids. The V and J ends lost 2 bases and 3 bases respectively, with 13 bases between them. CDR1 is MNHNS and CDR2 is SASEGT in the germline V gene. The CDR3 nucleotides are TGTGCCAGCAGTGAATCCCAGGGCCCACACTATGGCTACACCTTC. Protein product: CASSESQGPHYGYTF.

The V call is TRBV5-4, the J call TRBJ1-2, with TRBD1 as a possible D gene (5 bases). This CDR3 has 13 amino acids. CDR1 and CDR2 (germline): SGHNT, YYREEE (reference sequence). V was pared by 1 base and J by 6 bases, with 10 bases between. The CDR3 sequence: CASSLIGGNGYTF. CDR3 in DNA: TGTGCCAGCAGCTTGATCGGGGGGAATGGCTACACCTTC.

The genes are TRBV20-1 and TRBJ1-2; D not resolved. The CDR3 covers 10 residues. Trimming removed 0 bases at V and 8 bases at J, with 4 bases between. The germline V gene encodes CDR1 DFQATT and CDR2 SNEGSKA (reference sequence). In DNA form, the CDR3 reads TGCAGTGCTAGAGAGAGGGGCTACACCTTC. This sequence encodes CSARERGYTF.

J is TRBJ2-3 and V is TRBV11-2, with 11 positions matching TRBD2. J lost 1 base, V lost 5 bases, and 14 bases had no gene match. The V gene's germline CDR1 is SGHAT and CDR2 FQNNGV. This CDR3 has 19 residues. The CDR3 region has the DNA TGTGCCAGCAGCCCCCAACTAGCGGGAGTCCTGGGTGGCACAGATACGCAGTATTTT. As protein: CASSPQLAGVLGGTDTQYF.

This chain uses TRBV25-1 with TRBJ2-6; D call uncertain. The CDR3 is 14 residues long. The ends were cut back, 4 bases at V and 4 bases at J, with 8 bases in the middle. Germline CDR1 MGHDK, CDR2 SYGVNS. CDR3 residues: CASSATKGANVLTF. The CDR3, as DNA: TGTGCCAGCAGTGCTACAAAGGGGGCCAACGTCCTGACTTTC. The variable domain in full, completed from reference TRBV25-1 and TRBJ2-6, reads EADIYQTPRYLVIGTGKKITLECSQTMGHDKMYWYQQDPGMELHLIHYSYGVNSTEKGDLSSESTVSRIRTEHFPLTLESARPSHTSQYLCASSATKGANVLTFGAGSRLTVL.

The V gene is TRBV28, the J gene TRBJ2-5; TRBD1 agrees at 7 bases. This CDR3 spans 14 amino acids. With 2 bases clipped from V and 4 bases from J, the junction kept 4 bases outside the gene matches. Germline V gene lookup returns CDR1 MDHEN and CDR2 SYDVKM. CDR3 sequence: CASSLSPGGETQYF. The CDR3 coding sequence is TGTGCCAGCAGTTTAAGTCCAGGGGGAGAGACCCAGTACTTC.